The rows below give T cell receptor beta chains drawn from one sample of a study of early T cells in non-severe SARS-CoV-2 infection. TCRdb itself ran the 5' RACE reads through MiXCR, one entry per CDR3 protein. The sample comprises some 29,000 distinct CDR3 sequences, roughly 4.3% of which are singletons, and 6.3% rests with the top ten. The specimen sequenced was whole blood. These receptors originate from an adult who was a healthcare worker with PCR-confirmed SARS-CoV-2 infection or an uninfected control (not recorded which). The CDR3 runs from the conserved cysteine through the conserved F or W. A D gene is named only where the DNA matches it firmly. Rows give clone size only sometimes, using once, few, many, or a class for an expanded clone.

J,V,D,size,DNA,CDR3
TRBJ1-6,TRBV5-1,TRBD1,many,TGCGCCAGCAGCCGGGGACAGGGGATACATAATTCACCCCTCCACTTT,CASSRGQGIHNSPLHF
TRBJ1-3,TRBV30,NA,many,TGTGCCTGGAGTAGAGGTTTCTCTGGAAACACCATATATTTT,CAWSRGFSGNTIYF
TRBJ2-7,TRBV4-2,TRBD2,many,TGTGCCAGCAGCCAAGATTGGGGGGCTAGCGGGGACACCTACGAGCAGTACTTC,CASSQDWGASGDTYEQYF
TRBJ1-1,TRBV7-2,NA,medium-sized,TGTGCCAGCAGCTTTACATCCGGGACACTGGGGATCTTT,CASSFTSGTLGIF
TRBJ1-1,TRBV2,NA,many,TGTGCCAGCAGGCAGGGTGAAGCTTTCTTT,CASRQGEAFF
TRBJ2-1,TRBV20-1,NA,many,TGCAGTGCTAGAAAGAGACTCTCCTACAATGAGCAGTTCTTC,CSARKRLSYNEQFF
TRBJ2-4,TRBV20-1,NA,many,TGCAGTGCTAGAGAGATAGGGTTGAACATTCAGTACTTC,CSAREIGLNIQYF
TRBJ1-3,TRBV7-8,TRBD1,few,TGTGCCAGCAGCGGGTGGACAGGGACTGGAAACACCATATATTTT,CASSGWTGTGNTIYF
TRBJ2-5,TRBV18,TRBD2,many,TGTGCCAGCTCCATAGGACTAGCTACAGAGACCCAGTACTTC,CASSIGLATETQYF
TRBJ2-1,TRBV6-6,NA,NA,TGTGCCAGCAGTTACTCGTCGGGAACCTACAATGAGCAGTTCTTC,CASSYSSGTYNEQFF
TRBJ1-6,TRBV20-1,NA,many,TGCAGTGCTAGAGACTCGAGCTCCTATAATTCACCCCTCCACTTT,CSARDSSSYNSPLHF
TRBJ2-3,TRBV18,NA,few,TGTGCCAGCTCACCTTTGAGCGCCTACACAGATACGCAGTATTTT,CASSPLSAYTDTQYF
TRBJ1-5,TRBV7-3,NA,many,TGTGGACCATGGGGTCAGCCCCAGCATTTT,CGPWGQPQHF
TRBJ2-3,TRBV6-1,TRBD2,few,TGTGCCAGCAGTGAAATGGGGCTAGCGGGGGGTTTCACAGATACGCAGTATTTT,CASSEMGLAGGFTDTQYF
TRBJ2-7,TRBV7-9,NA,NA,TGTGCCAGCAGCCCAGAGACAGGCCTACTCTACGAGCAGTACTTC,CASSPETGLLYEQYF
TRBJ2-1,TRBV18,TRBD1,NA,TGTGCCGGGGGACAGGGAGTTGAGCAGTTCTTC,CAGGQGVEQFF
TRBJ1-2,TRBV12-3/TRBV12-4,TRBD1,many,TGTGCCAGCAGAGAACAGGGGCGAGACTATGGCTACACCTTC,CASREQGRDYGYTF
TRBJ1-2,TRBV6-1,NA,many,TGTGCCAGCAGTGAACAAAACTATGGCTACACCTTC,CASSEQNYGYTF
TRBJ2-1,TRBV7-2,TRBD2,few,TGTGCCAGCAGCTCTTCGGGACTAGCGGGGACAAACAATGAGCAGTTCTTC,CASSSSGLAGTNNEQFF
TRBJ1-1,TRBV7-9,NA,few,TGTGCCAGCAGCTTAAGGGGAGGCGGCACTGAAGCTTTCTTT,CASSLRGGGTEAFF
TRBJ1-2,TRBV6-4,NA,many,TGTGCCAGCAGTGACAGGGATGGAGAAGGCTACACCTTC,CASSDRDGEGYTF
TRBJ1-1,TRBV20-1,NA,many,TGCAGTGCGAAGGGACGGATGAACACTGAAGCTTTCTTT,CSAKGRMNTEAFF
TRBJ2-2,TRBV11-2,NA,few,TGTGCCAGCAGCCCCCCCGGGGGGCGCTCCACCGGGGAGCTGTTTTTT,CASSPPGGRSTGELFF
TRBJ2-3,TRBV20-1,TRBD2,many,TGCAGTGCAGGGGTAGCGGGAGGGCGGACAGATACGCAGTATTTT,CSAGVAGGRTDTQYF
TRBJ2-1,TRBV24-1,TRBD2,many,TGTGCCACCAGTGATCCGCTAGCGGGAGGGCCATCTGAGCAGTTCTTC,CATSDPLAGGPSEQFF
TRBJ2-7,TRBV15,TRBD1,many,TGTGCCACCAGCAGAGTATCCACGGGACAGGGGTCCGAGCAGTACTTC,CATSRVSTGQGSEQYF
TRBJ1-2,TRBV5-4,TRBD1,many,TGTGCCAGCAGGCCCACAGGGGTCTATGGCTACACCTTC,CASRPTGVYGYTF
TRBJ1-1,TRBV7-2,NA,many,TGTGCCAGCAACAGACAGCCCATGAACACTGAAGCTTTCTTT,CASNRQPMNTEAFF
TRBJ2-7,TRBV20-1,TRBD1,many,TGCAGTGCTGTAAAATCGTCCGGGACAGGCGACGAGCAGTACTTC,CSAVKSSGTGDEQYF
TRBJ1-5,TRBV12-3/TRBV12-4,NA,few,TGTGCCAGCAGCCGGGGAGTTCAGCCCCAGCATTTT,CASSRGVQPQHF
TRBJ2-7,TRBV30,NA,few,TGTGCCTGGACCGGGGGGCGATCCTACGAGCAGTACTTC,CAWTGGRSYEQYF
TRBJ2-1,TRBV20-1,TRBD2,few,TGCAGTGCGCGGACTAGCGTTGATGAGCAGTTCTTC,CSARTSVDEQFF
TRBJ1-2,TRBV10-3,TRBD1,many,TGTGCCATCACGGACAGGGTCTATGGCTACACCTTC,CAITDRVYGYTF
TRBJ1-5,TRBV7-6,NA,few,TGTGCCAGCAGCTTGGCCCCGGGTCAGCCCCAGCATTTT,CASSLAPGQPQHF
TRBJ1-3,TRBV5-5,TRBD1,many,TGTGCCAGCAGCTTACAAGGGGGCTCCTCTGGAAACACCATATATTTT,CASSLQGGSSGNTIYF
TRBJ2-1,TRBV5-5,NA,NA,TGTGCCAGCAGCTTGGCAGCCAATCCTTACAATGAGCAGTTCTTC,CASSLAANPYNEQFF